These T cell receptor beta chains were read from a single sample in a study of T cell responses to AZD1222 COVID-19 vaccine. TCRdb's copy holds only in-frame clones and misses some; the assay was immunoSEQ multiplex PCR. Among over 150,000 clones listed, about nine tenths were seen once. Sequencing used peripheral blood, obtained on day 0 of AZD1222 vaccination. The receptors were gathered from an adult in good health. Both conserved end residues are trimmed from each CDR3.

j_gene | v_gene | CDR3aa
TRBJ1-2 | TRBV18 | ASSPYQGDGYT
TRBJ2-2 | TRBV27 | ASSLSKNTGELF
TRBJ1-3 | TRBV7-3 | ASSLTGGGNTIY
TRBJ1-6 | TRBV6-5 | ASIFRDRASPLH
TRBJ1-1 | TRBV5-5 | ASSPAAGNAEAF
TRBJ1-1 | TRBV28 | ASISTPVNTEAF
TRBJ1-2 | TRBV18 | ASSPGYGYT
TRBJ2-7 | TRBV3-1/TRBV3-2 | ASSPRLGLAGAEQY
TRBJ1-2 | TRBV2 | ASSGRNYGYT
TRBJ1-3 | TRBV6-5 | ASKQVFSGNTIY
TRBJ1-2 | TRBV6-5 | ASSRDRVVYGYT
TRBJ2-7 | TRBV7-6 | ASILEDRSSYEQY
TRBJ1-3 | TRBV10-3 | AIRDGRAHSGNTIY
TRBJ1-3 | TRBV11-2 | ASSSPWSPGNTIY